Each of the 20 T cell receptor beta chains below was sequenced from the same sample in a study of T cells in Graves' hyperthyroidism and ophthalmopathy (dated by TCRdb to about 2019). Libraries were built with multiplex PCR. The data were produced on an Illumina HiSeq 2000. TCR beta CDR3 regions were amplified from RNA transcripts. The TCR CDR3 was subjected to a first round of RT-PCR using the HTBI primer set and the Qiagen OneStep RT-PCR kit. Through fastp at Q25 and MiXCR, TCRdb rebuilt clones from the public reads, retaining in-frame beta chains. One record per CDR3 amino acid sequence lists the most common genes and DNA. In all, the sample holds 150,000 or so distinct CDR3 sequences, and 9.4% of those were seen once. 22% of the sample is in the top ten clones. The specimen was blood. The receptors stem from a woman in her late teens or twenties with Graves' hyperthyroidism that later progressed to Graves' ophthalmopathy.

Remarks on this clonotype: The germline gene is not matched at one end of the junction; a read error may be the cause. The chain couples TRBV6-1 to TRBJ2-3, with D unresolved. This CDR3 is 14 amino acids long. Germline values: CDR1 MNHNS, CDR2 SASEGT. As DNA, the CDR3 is TGTGCCGGCAGTGGATCAGGAGAGACAGATACGCAGTATTTT. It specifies CAGSGSGETDTQYF.

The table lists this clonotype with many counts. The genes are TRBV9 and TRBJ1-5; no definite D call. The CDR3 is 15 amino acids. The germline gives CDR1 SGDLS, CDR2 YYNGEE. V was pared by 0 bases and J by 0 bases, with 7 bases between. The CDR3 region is CASSVGATSNQPQHF. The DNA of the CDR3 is TGTGCCAGCAGCGTAGGAGCAACTAGCAATCAGCCCCAGCATTTT.

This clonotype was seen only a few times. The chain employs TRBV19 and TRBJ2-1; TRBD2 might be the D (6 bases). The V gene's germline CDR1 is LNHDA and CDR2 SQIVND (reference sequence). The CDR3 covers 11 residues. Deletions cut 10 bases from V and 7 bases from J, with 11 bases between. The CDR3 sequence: CATGRRNEQFF. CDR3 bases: TGTGCCACAGGGAGGCGAAATGAGCAGTTCTTC.

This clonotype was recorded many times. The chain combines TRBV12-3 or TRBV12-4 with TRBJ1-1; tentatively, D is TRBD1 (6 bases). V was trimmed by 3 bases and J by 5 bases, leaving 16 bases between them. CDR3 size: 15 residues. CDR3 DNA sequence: TGTGCCAGCAGTTTTTTATGGGGTAGGGGGACTGAAGCTTTCTTT. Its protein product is CASSFLWGRGTEAFF.

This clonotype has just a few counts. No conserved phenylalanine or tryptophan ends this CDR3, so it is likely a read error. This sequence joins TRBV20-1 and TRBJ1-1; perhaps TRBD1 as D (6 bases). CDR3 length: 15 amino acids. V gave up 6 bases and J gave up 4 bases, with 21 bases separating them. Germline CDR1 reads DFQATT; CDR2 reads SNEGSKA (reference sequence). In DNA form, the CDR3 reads TGCAGTGCGGTACAGGGTTGGGGGTTCGGCACTGAAGCTTTCCTT. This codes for CSAVQGWGFGTEAFL.

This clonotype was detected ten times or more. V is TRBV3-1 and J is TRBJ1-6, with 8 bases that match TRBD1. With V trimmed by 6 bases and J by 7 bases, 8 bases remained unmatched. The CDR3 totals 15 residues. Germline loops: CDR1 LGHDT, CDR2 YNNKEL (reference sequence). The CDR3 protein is CASSLTTGANSPLHF. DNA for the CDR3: TGTGCCAGCAGTTTAACGACAGGGGCCAATTCACCCCTCCACTTT.

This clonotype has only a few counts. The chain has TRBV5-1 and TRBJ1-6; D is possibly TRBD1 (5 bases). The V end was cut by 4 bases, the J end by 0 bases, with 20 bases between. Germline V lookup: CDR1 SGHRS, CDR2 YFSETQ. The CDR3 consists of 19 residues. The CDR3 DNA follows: TGCGCCAGCAGCAAGGGGAGCGGAGTTGGTAGCTCCTATAATTCACCCCTCCACTTT. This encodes CASSKGSGVGSSYNSPLHF.

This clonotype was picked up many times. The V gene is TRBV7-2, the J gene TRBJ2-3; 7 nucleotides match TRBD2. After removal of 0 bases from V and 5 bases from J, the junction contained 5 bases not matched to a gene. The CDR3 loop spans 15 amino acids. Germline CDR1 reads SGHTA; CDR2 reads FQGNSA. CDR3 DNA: TGTGCCAGCAGCTTAGCGGGAGGGATGCAAGATACGCAGTATTTT. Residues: CASSLAGGMQDTQYF.

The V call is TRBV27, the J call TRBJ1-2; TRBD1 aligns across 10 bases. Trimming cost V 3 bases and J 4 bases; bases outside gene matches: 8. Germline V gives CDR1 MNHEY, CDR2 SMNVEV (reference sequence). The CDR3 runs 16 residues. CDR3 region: CASSFVGQGNGYGYTF. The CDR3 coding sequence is TGTGCCAGCAGTTTTGTGGGACAGGGGAACGGCTATGGCTACACCTTC.

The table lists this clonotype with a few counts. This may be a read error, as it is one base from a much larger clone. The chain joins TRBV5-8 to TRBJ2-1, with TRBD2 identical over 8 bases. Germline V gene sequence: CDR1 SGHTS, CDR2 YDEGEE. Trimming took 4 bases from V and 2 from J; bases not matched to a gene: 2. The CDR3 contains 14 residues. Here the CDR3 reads CASSPGGAYNEQFF. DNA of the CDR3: TGTGCCAGCAGCCCGGGGGGGGCCTACAATGAGCAGTTCTTC.

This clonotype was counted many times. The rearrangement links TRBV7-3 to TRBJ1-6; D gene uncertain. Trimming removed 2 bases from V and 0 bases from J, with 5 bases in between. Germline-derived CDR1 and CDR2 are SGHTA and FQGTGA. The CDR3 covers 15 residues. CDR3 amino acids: CASSLAGSYNSPLHF. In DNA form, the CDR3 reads TGTGCCAGCAGCTTAGCAGGCTCCTATAATTCACCCCTCCACTTT.

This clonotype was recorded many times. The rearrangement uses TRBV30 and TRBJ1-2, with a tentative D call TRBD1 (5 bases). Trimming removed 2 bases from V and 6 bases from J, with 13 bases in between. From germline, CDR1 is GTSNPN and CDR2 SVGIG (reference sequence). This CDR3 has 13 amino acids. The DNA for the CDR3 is TGTGCCTGGAGTTGGGGGGATCCTAATGGCTACACCTTC. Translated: CAWSWGDPNGYTF.

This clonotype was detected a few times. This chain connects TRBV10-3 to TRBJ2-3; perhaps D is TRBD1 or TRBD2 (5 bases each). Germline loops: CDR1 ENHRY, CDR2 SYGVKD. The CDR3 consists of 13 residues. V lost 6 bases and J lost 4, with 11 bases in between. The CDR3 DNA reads TGTGCCATCAGGAACGGGACGGCAGATACGCAGTATTTT. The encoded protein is CAIRNGTADTQYF.

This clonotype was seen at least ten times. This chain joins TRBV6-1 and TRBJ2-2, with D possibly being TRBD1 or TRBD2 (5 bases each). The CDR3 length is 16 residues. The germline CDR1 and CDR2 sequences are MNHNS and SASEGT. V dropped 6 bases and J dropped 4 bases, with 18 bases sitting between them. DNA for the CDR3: TGTGCCAGCAGGCGGACTGGTTATCAGGGCACCGGGGAGCTGTTTTTT. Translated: CASRRTGYQGTGELFF.

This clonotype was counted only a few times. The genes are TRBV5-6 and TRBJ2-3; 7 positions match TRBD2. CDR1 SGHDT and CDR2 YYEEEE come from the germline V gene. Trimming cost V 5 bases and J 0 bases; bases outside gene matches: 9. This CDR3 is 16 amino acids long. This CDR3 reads CASRYSSGSSTDTQYF. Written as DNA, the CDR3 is TGTGCCAGCAGATACTCTAGCGGATCTAGCACAGATACGCAGTATTTT.

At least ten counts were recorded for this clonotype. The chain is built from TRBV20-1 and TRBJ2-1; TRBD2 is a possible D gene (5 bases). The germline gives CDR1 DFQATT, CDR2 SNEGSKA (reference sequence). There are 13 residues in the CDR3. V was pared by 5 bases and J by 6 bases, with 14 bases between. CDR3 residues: CSASRGRVNEQFF. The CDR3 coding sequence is TGCAGTGCTTCGAGAGGGAGAGTCAATGAGCAGTTCTTC.

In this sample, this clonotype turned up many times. CDR3: CSARDPPSGRAPRGNEQFF. For the CDR3, the DNA is TGCAGTGCTAGAGATCCCCCGAGCGGGAGAGCTCCCCGTGGGAATGAGCAGTTCTTC. This chain joins TRBV20-1 and TRBJ2-1, with TRBD2 matching over 8 bases. This CDR3 region has 19 residues. After removal of 0 bases from V and 7 bases from J, the junction contained 20 bases not matched to a gene. Germline values: CDR1 DFQATT, CDR2 SNEGSKA (reference sequence).

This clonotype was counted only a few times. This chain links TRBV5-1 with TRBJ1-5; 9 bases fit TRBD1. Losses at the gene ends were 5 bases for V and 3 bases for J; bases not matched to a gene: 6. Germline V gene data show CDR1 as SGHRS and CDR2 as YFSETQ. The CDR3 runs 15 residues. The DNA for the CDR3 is TGCGCCAGCAGGGGCGGGACAGGGCCCAATCAGCCCCAGCATTTT. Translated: CASRGGTGPNQPQHF. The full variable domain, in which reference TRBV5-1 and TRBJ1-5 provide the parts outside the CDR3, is KAGVTQTPRYLIKTRGQQVTLSCSPISGHRSVSWYQQTPGQGLQFLFEYFSETQRNKGNFPGRFSGRQFSNSRSEMNVSTLELGDSALYLCASRGGTGPNQPQHFGDGTRLSIL.

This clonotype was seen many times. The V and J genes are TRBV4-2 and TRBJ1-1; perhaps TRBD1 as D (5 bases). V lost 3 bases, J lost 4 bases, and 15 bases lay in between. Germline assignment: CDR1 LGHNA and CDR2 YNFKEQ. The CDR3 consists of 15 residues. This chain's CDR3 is CASSHSAGLGTEAFF. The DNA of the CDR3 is TGTGCCAGCAGCCATAGCGCAGGGTTAGGCACTGAAGCTTTCTTT.

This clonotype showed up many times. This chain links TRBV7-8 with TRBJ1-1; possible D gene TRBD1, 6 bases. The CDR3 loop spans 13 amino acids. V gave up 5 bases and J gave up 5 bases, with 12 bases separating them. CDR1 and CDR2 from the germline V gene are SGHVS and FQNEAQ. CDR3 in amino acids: CASSPTGRTEAFF. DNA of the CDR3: TGTGCCAGCAGCCCTACAGGGAGAACTGAAGCTTTCTTT.